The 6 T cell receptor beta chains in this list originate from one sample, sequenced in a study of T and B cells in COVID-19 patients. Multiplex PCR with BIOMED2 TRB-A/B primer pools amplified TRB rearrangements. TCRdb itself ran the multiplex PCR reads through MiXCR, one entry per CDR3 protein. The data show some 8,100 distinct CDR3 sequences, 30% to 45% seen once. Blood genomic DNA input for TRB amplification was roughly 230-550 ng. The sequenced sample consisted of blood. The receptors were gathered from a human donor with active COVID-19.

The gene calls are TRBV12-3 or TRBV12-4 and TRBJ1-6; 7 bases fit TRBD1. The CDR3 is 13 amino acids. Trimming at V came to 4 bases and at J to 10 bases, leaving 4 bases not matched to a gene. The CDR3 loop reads CASSYQGGSPLHF. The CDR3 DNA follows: TGTGCCAGCAGTTATCAGGGGGGATCACCCCTCCACTTT.

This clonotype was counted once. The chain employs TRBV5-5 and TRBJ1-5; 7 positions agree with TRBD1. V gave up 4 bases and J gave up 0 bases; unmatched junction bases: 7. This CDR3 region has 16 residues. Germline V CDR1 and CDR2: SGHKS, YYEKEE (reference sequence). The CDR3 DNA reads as TGTGCCAGCAGCGTCGGGACAGTCTATAGCAATCAGCCCCAGCATTTT. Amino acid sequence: CASSVGTVYSNQPQHF.

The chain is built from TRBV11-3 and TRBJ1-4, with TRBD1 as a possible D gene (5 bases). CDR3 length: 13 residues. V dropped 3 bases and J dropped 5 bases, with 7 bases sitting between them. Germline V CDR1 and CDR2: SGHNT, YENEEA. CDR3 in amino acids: CASSLGVNEKLFF. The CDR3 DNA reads TGTGCCAGCAGCTTGGGGGTGAATGAAAAACTGTTTTTT.

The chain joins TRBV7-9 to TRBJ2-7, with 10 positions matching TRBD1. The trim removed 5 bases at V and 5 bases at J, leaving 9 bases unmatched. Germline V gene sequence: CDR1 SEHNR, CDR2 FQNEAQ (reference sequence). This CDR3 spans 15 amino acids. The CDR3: CASSRGQGDVNEQYF. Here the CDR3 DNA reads TGTGCCAGCAGCCGCGGACAGGGGGATGTTAACGAGCAGTACTTC.

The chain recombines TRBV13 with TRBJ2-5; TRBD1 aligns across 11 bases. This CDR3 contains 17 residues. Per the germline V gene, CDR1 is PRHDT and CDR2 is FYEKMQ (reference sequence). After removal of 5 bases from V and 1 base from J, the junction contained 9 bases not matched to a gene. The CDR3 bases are TGTGCCAGCAGCCCCCGCGGGACAGGGGGGTTCCAAGAGACCCAGTACTTC. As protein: CASSPRGTGGFQETQYF.

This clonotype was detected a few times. The CDR3 coding sequence is TGCAGCGTCGGGGACAAGGGGGGAAACACCATATATTTT. This encodes CSVGDKGGNTIYF. V is TRBV29-1 and J is TRBJ1-3; D possibly corresponds to TRBD1 (6 bases). Germline lookup yields CDR1 SQVTM and CDR2 ANQGSEA. V lost 6 bases and J lost 4, with 13 bases in between. This CDR3 spans 13 amino acids.